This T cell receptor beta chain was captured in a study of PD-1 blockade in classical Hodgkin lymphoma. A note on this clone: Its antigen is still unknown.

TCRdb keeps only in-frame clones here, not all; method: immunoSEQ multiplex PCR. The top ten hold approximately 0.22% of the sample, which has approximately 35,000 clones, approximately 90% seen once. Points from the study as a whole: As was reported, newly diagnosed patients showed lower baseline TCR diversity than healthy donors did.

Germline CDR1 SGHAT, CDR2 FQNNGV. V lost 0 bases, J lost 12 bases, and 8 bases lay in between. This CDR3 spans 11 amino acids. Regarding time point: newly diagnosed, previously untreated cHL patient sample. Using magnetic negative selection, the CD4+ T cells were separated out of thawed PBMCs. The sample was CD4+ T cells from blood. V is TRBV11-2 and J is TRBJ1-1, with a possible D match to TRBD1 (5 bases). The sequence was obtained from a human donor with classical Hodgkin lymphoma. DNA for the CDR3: TGTGCCAGCAGCTTAGATCGGGGGACTTTCTTT. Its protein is CASSLDRGTFF.